This T cell receptor (beta chain) is drawn from a study of cytomegalovirus exposure and HLA in healthy donors. PCR amplification relied on 60 Vbeta primers (plus 13 Jbeta primers). The data were produced by immunoSEQ multiplex PCR, yet TCRdb's version contains in-frame clones alone and is incomplete. The table includes roughly 200,000 clones, around 78% detected once. The CDR3 totals 14 residues. The J segment lost 3 bases and the V segment lost 5 bases, leaving 7 bases of the junction unmatched. Germline V gene sequence: CDR1 SGHRS, CDR2 YFSETQ. V gene TRBV5-1 combines with J gene TRBJ2-7; 8 bases agree with TRBD2. Sequencing input: PBMCs. This clonotype was obtained from a man in his thirties or forties in good health and CMV-seronegative. CDR3 amino acids: CASSGAGGGYEQYF. CDR3 DNA: TGCGCCAGCAGTGGGGCGGGGGGAGGCTACGAGCAGTACTTC. The full variable domain, its missing parts supplied by reference TRBV5-1 and TRBJ2-7, is KAGVTQTPRYLIKTRGQQVTLSCSPISGHRSVSWYQQTPGQGLQFLFEYFSETQRNKGNFPGRFSGRQFSNSRSEMNVSTLELGDSALYLCASSGAGGGYEQYFGPGTRLTVT.